A single sample gave rise to the 20 T cell receptor beta chains below, sequenced in a study of Ad26.COV2.S vaccination and SARS-CoV-2 variants. Stated treatment: roughly 20 received Ad26.COV2.S at low or high dose, single or two shots; 5 received placebo; per-sample allocation not given. The samples date from day 63 after the first vaccine or placebo injection. Measured with immunoSEQ multiplex PCR; TCRdb has only the in-frame clones, and not every one. Altogether over 300,000 clones are present, around four fifths being singletons, with the ten largest covering about 7.4%. Specimen: peripheral blood, collected in a trial of Ad26.COV2.S vaccine versus placebo. The receptors stem from a person aged 18-60 years who received the Ad26.COV2.S COVID-19 vaccine or a placebo.

This clone was detected only once. This sequence joins TRBV5-1 and TRBJ2-7; D might be TRBD1 or TRBD2, each matching 6 bases. This CDR3 contains 14 residues. V was pared by 0 bases and J by 5 bases, with 12 bases between. Germline V gene lookup returns CDR1 SGHRS and CDR2 YFSETQ. CDR3 sequence: CASSLVRGLDEQYF. CDR3 coding DNA: TGCGCCAGCAGCTTGGTTCGGGGGCTGGACGAGCAGTACTTC.

The gene calls are TRBV25-1 and TRBJ1-1; D call uncertain. Germline loops: CDR1 MGHDK, CDR2 SYGVNS. The CDR3 sequence is 13 residues long. The ends were cut back, 1 base at V and 8 bases at J, with 11 bases in the middle. CDR3 residues: CASSEFEASEAFF. The CDR3 DNA reads as TGTGCCAGCAGTGAATTTGAGGCTTCCGAAGCTTTCTTT.

For the CDR3, the DNA is TGTGCCATCAGCGGTACCTCCTACGAGCAGTACTTC. Its protein is CAISGTSYEQYF. The rearrangement uses TRBV10-3 and TRBJ2-7; D ambiguous. V lost 6 bases, J lost 0 bases, and 6 bases lay in between. Germline V gene sequence: CDR1 ENHRY, CDR2 SYGVKD. CDR3 length: 12 residues.

The chain has TRBV9 and TRBJ2-5; D not resolved. The V end was cut by 0 bases, the J end by 2 bases, with 11 bases between. The CDR3 spans 15 residues. From germline, CDR1 is SGDLS and CDR2 YYNGEE. CDR3 DNA: TGTGCCAGCAGCGTAGGCCCCACAGCGCAAGAGACCCAGTACTTC. Its protein product is CASSVGPTAQETQYF.

In its sample, this clone was seen many times. This rearrangement joins TRBV5-4 to TRBJ2-2, with D perhaps matching TRBD1 or TRBD2 (6 bases each). The CDR3 totals 16 residues. Germline CDR1 reads SGHNT; CDR2 reads YYREEE (reference sequence). Trimming pared 0 bases from V and 5 bases from J, leaving 14 bases between. CDR3 amino acids: CASSLARGLSTGELFF. CDR3 DNA: TGTGCCAGCAGCTTGGCCCGGGGGCTAAGTACCGGGGAGCTGTTTTTT.

The chain has TRBV11-3 and TRBJ2-1; weak D call: TRBD2 (6 bases). Trimming took 5 bases from V and 5 from J, leaving 10 bases between them. The CDR3 consists of 13 residues. Germline V gene lookup returns CDR1 SGHNT and CDR2 YENEEA. CDR3 amino acids: CASSPPGDNEQFF. CDR3 DNA sequence: TGTGCCAGCAGCCCTCCGGGAGACAATGAGCAGTTCTTC. Drawing the rest from reference TRBV11-3 and TRBJ2-1, the complete variable domain is EAGVVQSPRYKIIEKKQPVAFWCNPISGHNTLYWYLQNLGQGPELLIRYENEEAVDDSQLPKDRFSAERLKGVDSTLKIQPAELGDSAVYLCASSPPGDNEQFFGPGTRLTVL.

J is TRBJ1-1 and V is TRBV6-6, with D perhaps matching TRBD1 (5 bases). Per germline, CDR1 MNHNY and CDR2 SVGAGI (reference sequence). With 6 bases removed from V and 1 base from J, the gap between germline ends came to 12 bases. The CDR3 is made up of 14 amino acids. CDR3 sequence: CASSGTPPNTEAFF. The CDR3 bases are TGTGCCAGCAGCGGGACCCCACCGAACACTGAAGCTTTCTTT.

The chain is built from TRBV3-1 (or the pseudogene TRBV3-2) and TRBJ2-3, with 10 bases identical to TRBD2. CDR1 and CDR2 (germline): LGHDT, YNNKEL (reference sequence). The CDR3 has 17 residues. V lost 1 base, J lost 4 bases, and 8 bases stayed unmatched. The chain's CDR3 is CASSQVSPSGRSDTQYF. In nucleotides, the CDR3 is TGTGCCAGCAGCCAAGTGTCGCCTAGCGGGAGATCAGATACGCAGTATTTT.

The V and J genes are TRBV6-5 and TRBJ2-1; D may be TRBD1 (6 bases). V lost 7 bases and J lost 4, with 14 bases in between. Germline V CDR1 and CDR2: MNHEY, SVGAGI. The CDR3 is 14 residues long. DNA for the CDR3: TGTGCCAGCACGCAGGGGACCGCGTACAATGAGCAGTTCTTC. Protein: CASTQGTAYNEQFF.

This rearrangement joins TRBV10-3 to TRBJ2-6; D not certain. From germline, CDR1 is ENHRY and CDR2 SYGVKD. This CDR3 contains 19 residues. Trimming pared 0 bases from V and 2 bases from J, leaving 17 bases between. The CDR3 sequence is CAISESRLGGTAGANVLTF. In nucleotides, the CDR3 is TGTGCCATCAGTGAGTCTAGGTTGGGCGGAACAGCTGGGGCCAACGTCCTGACTTTC.

Written as DNA, the CDR3 is TGTGCCAGCAGTTTAGGGCGCATTGAGACCCAGTACTTC. Residues: CASSLGRIETQYF. The rearrangement links TRBV12-3 or TRBV12-4 to TRBJ2-5; D is unclear. The CDR3 contains 13 residues. V was cut by 1 base and J by 5 bases, with 8 bases left in between.

The chain couples TRBV7-9 to TRBJ2-3, with D unresolved. Trimming removed 5 bases from V and 7 bases from J, with 7 bases in between. The germline CDR1 and CDR2 sequences are SEHNR and FQNEAQ (reference sequence). The CDR3 is 11 amino acids. In DNA form, the CDR3 reads TGTGCCAGCAGCACTCGTCATACGCAGTATTTT. As protein: CASSTRHTQYF.

The chain joins TRBV6-2 or TRBV6-3 to TRBJ2-3; 7 positions agree with TRBD1. The CDR3 length is 15 residues. Germline loops: CDR1 MNHEY, CDR2 SVGEGT. Losses at the gene ends were 0 bases for V and 4 bases for J; bases not matched to a gene: 4. The CDR3: CASSYSGQGADTQYF. The CDR3 nucleotides read TGTGCCAGCAGTTACTCCGGGCAGGGGGCAGATACGCAGTATTTT.

The rearrangement joins TRBV7-7 to TRBJ1-4; no clear D gene. Germline V gene sequence: CDR1 SSHAT, CDR2 FNYEAQ (reference sequence). Trimming left V 5 bases short and J 2 bases short, with 12 bases between. This CDR3 spans 15 amino acids. The CDR3 DNA sequence: TGTGCCAGCAGCCCAACTGACCTTACTAATGAAAAACTGTTTTTT. This translates into CASSPTDLTNEKLFF.

The V gene is TRBV4-1, the J gene TRBJ2-5, with TRBD2 matching 11 bases. This CDR3 spans 14 amino acids. CDR1 MGHRA and CDR2 YSYEKL come from the germline V gene. The V gene end was trimmed by 4 bases and the J gene end by 4 bases; junction bases not matched to a gene: 2. CDR3 nucleotide sequence: TGCGCCAGCAGCCCAGGGACTAGCGGAGAGACCCAGTACTTC. This codes for CASSPGTSGETQYF.

Of note for this clone: The junction differs from germline at one of its ends, possibly a read error. The genes are TRBV18 and TRBJ2-6; tentative D call: TRBD1 (5 bases). The CDR3 covers 15 residues. Germline values: CDR1 KGHSH, CDR2 LQKENI. The CDR3 sequence is CASSRGQGGTNVLTF. The CDR3 DNA sequence: TGTGCCAGCTCAAGAGGCCAGGGTGGGACCAACGTCCTGACTTTC.

The count of this clone is one. The chain uses TRBV11-1 and TRBJ2-7; D may correspond to TRBD1 or TRBD2 (5 bases each). The CDR3 is made up of 14 amino acids. V was trimmed by 1 base and J by 7 bases, leaving 14 bases between them. Germline CDR1 and CDR2: SGHAT and FQDESV (reference sequence). CDR3 nucleotide sequence: TGTGCCAGCAGCTTAGTTGGGGGAGTGAGTGAGCAGTACTTC. Residues: CASSLVGGVSEQYF.

V and J are TRBV30 and TRBJ2-2; tentatively, D is TRBD2 (7 bases). The CDR3 consists of 17 residues. The V end was cut by 1 base, the J end by 10 bases, with 25 bases between. Germline V gives CDR1 GTSNPN, CDR2 SVGIG (reference sequence). CDR3 DNA: TGTGCCTGGAGTGGGGGGGCTAGCGGCCTCATAGGGTCGGAGCTGTTTTTT. It encodes CAWSGGASGLIGSELFF. Filled out from reference TRBV30 and TRBJ2-2, the complete variable domain reads SQTIHQWPATLVQPVGSPLSLECTVEGTSNPNLYWYRQAAGRGLQLLFYSVGIGQISSEVPQNLSASRPQDRQFILSSKKLLLSDSGFYLCAWSGGASGLIGSELFFGEGSRLTVL.

The rearrangement uses TRBV18 and TRBJ1-2; no reliable D call. Trimming removed 2 bases at V and 1 base at J, with 5 bases between. The V gene's germline CDR1 is KGHSH and CDR2 LQKENI. The length of the CDR3 is 13 residues. The CDR3 spells CASSPRFNYGYTF. The CDR3 DNA sequence: TGTGCCAGCTCACCAAGGTTTAACTATGGCTACACCTTC.

The rearrangement joins TRBV5-1 to TRBJ2-3; no clear D. CDR1 SGHRS and CDR2 YFSETQ come from the germline V gene. V was shortened by 4 bases and J by 12 bases, with 18 bases between the two germline ends. The CDR3 contains 13 residues. Written as DNA, the CDR3 is TGCGCCAGCAGCCACCTGGAAAGCACCGAACAGTATTTT. Protein product: CASSHLESTEQYF.